This passage covers 18 T cell receptor beta chains from one sample sequenced in a study of regulatory T cells in long-lasting Graves disease. TCR beta libraries were built with iRepertoire HTBI primers and Arm-PCR of CDR3 regions. Each CDR3 protein gets one entry after TCRdb re-called the multiplex PCR reads with MiXCR. Of almost 350,000 distinct CDR3 sequences in the sample, 15% to 20% were seen once. Time point in this sample: persistent/refractory GD, antithyroid drugs over 5 years with positive TRAb. Isolated PBMC RNA provided the starting material for the TCR library. The material was peripheral blood mononuclear cells (PBMCs), obtained when the disease was refractory, from a patient treated with antithyroid drugs. These receptors were taken from a female donor with Graves disease.

This clonotype was picked up a small number of times. The chain is built from TRBV15 and TRBJ2-7; D is perhaps TRBD2 (6 bases). This CDR3 contains 13 residues. The germline V gene encodes CDR1 LNHNV and CDR2 YYDKDF (reference sequence). With 3 bases removed from V and 4 bases from J, the gap between germline ends came to 10 bases. For the CDR3, the DNA is TGTGCCACCAGCAGGGGTAGCGGTTACGAGCAGTACTTC. Its protein is CATSRGSGYEQYF.

The chain joins TRBV19 to TRBJ2-7; D gene ambiguous. Germline V gene data show CDR1 as LNHDA and CDR2 as SQIVND (reference sequence). Trimming removed 7 bases from V and 6 bases from J, with 19 bases in between. CDR3 size: 14 residues. The CDR3 loop is CASKETGFISEQYF. Here the CDR3 DNA reads TGTGCCAGTAAGGAGACCGGGTTCATCAGCGAGCAGTACTTC.

At least ten counts were recorded for this clonotype. The chain recombines TRBV27 with TRBJ1-2, with a weak D call TRBD1 (5 bases). CDR3 length: 16 residues. The ends were cut back, 3 bases at V and 1 base at J, with 15 bases in the middle. In germline, CDR1 is MNHEY, CDR2 SMNVEV (reference sequence). The CDR3 DNA sequence: TGTGCCAGCAGTTTTATGGGGCAGGTCTATAACTATGGCTACACCTTC. It encodes CASSFMGQVYNYGYTF.

The chain links TRBV6-5 to TRBJ2-1; 16 nucleotides align to TRBD2. The germline V gene has CDR1 MNHEY and CDR2 SVGAGI. This CDR3 region has 20 residues. The ends lost 0 bases at V and 4 bases at J; junction bases unmatched: 9. CDR3 nucleotides: TGTGCCAGCAGTTACTCGAAGGGACTAGCGGGAGGGCCAGGGTACAATGAGCAGTTCTTC. Protein sequence: CASSYSKGLAGGPGYNEQFF.

This chain connects TRBV5-5 to TRBJ1-1; 7 bases line up with TRBD1. This CDR3 region has 13 residues. Losses at the gene ends were 3 bases for V and 8 bases for J; bases not matched to a gene: 7. Germline CDR1 SGHKS, CDR2 YYEKEE (reference sequence). The CDR3 loop is CASSWDSLAEAFF. In nucleotides, the CDR3 is TGTGCCAGCAGCTGGGACAGCCTTGCAGAAGCTTTCTTT.

This clonotype was detected many times. The rearrangement joins TRBV7-9 to TRBJ2-2; D call uncertain. The germline CDR1 and CDR2 sequences are SEHNR and FQNEAQ (reference sequence). The CDR3 has 17 residues. The V end lost 5 bases, the J end lost 0 bases, and 16 bases lay between the germline ends. The chain's CDR3 is CASSLIPRLANTGELFF. CDR3 nucleotide sequence: TGTGCCAGCAGCCTTATCCCCCGGCTCGCGAACACCGGGGAGCTGTTTTTT. The whole variable domain, filled in from reference TRBV7-9 and TRBJ2-2, reads DTGVSQNPRHKITKRGQNVTFRCDPISEHNRLYWYRQTLGQGPEFLTYFQNEAQLEKSRLLSDRFSAERPKGSFSTLEIQRTEQGDSAMYLCASSLIPRLANTGELFFGEGSRLTVL.

In its sample, this clonotype was seen a few times. The V gene is TRBV4-2, the J gene TRBJ1-2, with 7 bases matching TRBD1. The CDR3 sequence is 17 residues long. V dropped 0 bases and J dropped 6; count of bases not matched to a gene: 13. Germline lookup yields CDR1 LGHNA and CDR2 YNFKEQ. CDR3 region: CASSQDPTGPKLNGYTF. The CDR3 DNA reads TGTGCCAGCAGCCAAGATCCGACAGGGCCGAAGCTGAATGGCTACACCTTC.

This clonotype came up once. The CDR3 spells CASSLDRRSNYGYTF. DNA for the CDR3: TGCGCCAGCAGCCTCGACAGGAGATCTAACTATGGCTACACCTTC. The rearrangement joins TRBV4-1 to TRBJ1-2, with a tentative D call TRBD1 (6 bases). CDR1 and CDR2 (germline): MGHRA, YSYEKL. Trimming took off 4 bases at V and 0 bases at J, with 12 bases between the two ends. The CDR3 contains 15 residues.

The chain couples TRBV4-1 to TRBJ1-6; D is unclear. Trimming removed 1 base from V and 0 bases from J, with 7 bases in between. The CDR3 loop spans 16 amino acids. The germline CDR1 and CDR2 sequences are MGHRA and YSYEKL. CDR3 region: CASSQGVSSYNSPLHF. The CDR3 DNA follows: TGCGCCAGCAGCCAAGGCGTGAGCTCCTATAATTCACCCCTCCACTTT.

This sequence joins TRBV4-2 and TRBJ2-4; D possibly corresponds to TRBD2 (5 bases). Germline CDR1 and CDR2: LGHNA and YNFKEQ. Trimming removed 1 base at V and 1 base at J, with 11 bases between. The CDR3 has 16 amino acids. The CDR3 loop reads CASSQGRQRAKNIQYF. CDR3 in DNA: TGTGCCAGCAGCCAAGGGAGGCAGAGGGCCAAAAACATTCAGTACTTC.

Ten or more counts support this clonotype. The V call is TRBV20-1, the J call TRBJ1-5, with D perhaps matching TRBD1 (6 bases). Germline-derived CDR1 and CDR2 are DFQATT and SNEGSKA (reference sequence). Trimming cost V 6 bases and J 7 bases, with 16 bases left between them. This CDR3 is built from 13 residues. The CDR3 loop reads CSATSGVNQPQHF. Written as DNA, the CDR3 is TGCAGTGCCACATCAGGGGTCAACCAGCCCCAGCATTTT.

This clonotype was counted only a few times. In nucleotides, the CDR3 is TGTGCCAGCAGTTTACAGGGGCGGAACACCGGGGAGCTGTTTTTT. The encoded protein is CASSLQGRNTGELFF. The genes are TRBV2 and TRBJ2-2, with TRBD1 matching 7 bases. This CDR3 spans 15 amino acids. Looked up from germline, CDR1 is SNHLY and CDR2 is FYNNEI. Trimming cost V 5 bases and J 1 base; bases outside gene matches: 4.

This clonotype showed up many times. V and J are TRBV28 and TRBJ1-2; D is uncertain. The CDR3 runs to 13 residues. Deletions cut 7 bases from V and 1 base from J, with 10 bases between. Germline CDR1 is MDHEN and CDR2 is SYDVKM. In DNA form, the CDR3 reads TGTGCCAGCAATCTGGGCGTTAACTATGGCTACACCTTC. This sequence encodes CASNLGVNYGYTF.

This clonotype was observed at least ten times. The chain employs TRBV4-3 and TRBJ1-2; TRBD1 is a possible D gene (5 bases). Germline assignment: CDR1 LGHNA and CDR2 YSLEER. CDR3 length: 18 residues. Trimming pared 0 bases from V and 1 base from J, leaving 18 bases between. CDR3 nucleotides: TGCGCCAGCAGCCAAGACGCTGCGAGGGGCGACCTTAACTATGGCTACACCTTC. As protein: CASSQDAARGDLNYGYTF.

This clonotype has a count of ten or more. The chain has TRBV13 and TRBJ2-5; D might be TRBD1 (5 bases). This CDR3 region has 15 residues. Germline V gives CDR1 PRHDT, CDR2 FYEKMQ (reference sequence). Between the trimmed V and J ends, which lost 5 bases and 5 bases, there was a span of 18 bases. The CDR3 DNA is TGTGCCAGCAGCCCAGCAGGGTTTTGGTGGGAGACCCAGTACTTC. This sequence encodes CASSPAGFWWETQYF.

This clonotype has a count of ten or more. The rearrangement joins TRBV7-9 to TRBJ2-7, with D unclear. The CDR3 extends over 16 amino acids. The V and J ends lost 4 bases and 6 bases respectively, with 22 bases between them. The germline V gene encodes CDR1 SEHNR and CDR2 FQNEAQ (reference sequence). CDR3 loop: CASSSITVAGMSEQYF. The DNA of the CDR3 is TGTGCCAGCAGCTCTATAACGGTGGCAGGAATGAGCGAGCAGTACTTC. Together with reference TRBV7-9 and TRBJ2-7, the CDR3 gives the full variable domain: DTGVSQNPRHKITKRGQNVTFRCDPISEHNRLYWYRQTLGQGPEFLTYFQNEAQLEKSRLLSDRFSAERPKGSFSTLEIQRTEQGDSAMYLCASSSITVAGMSEQYFGPGTRLTVT.

J is TRBJ2-7 and V is TRBV18; 7 bases are a match to TRBD1. The J segment lost 2 bases and the V segment lost 6 bases, leaving 7 bases of the junction unmatched. Germline CDR1 reads KGHSH; CDR2 reads LQKENI. The length of the CDR3 is 14 residues. The CDR3 DNA reads TGTGCCAGCTCTCCCCGGGACAGTGCCTACGAGCAGTACTTC. This gives the protein CASSPRDSAYEQYF.

This clonotype came up many times. The gene calls are TRBV28 and TRBJ2-7; D is unresolved. Trimming pared 5 bases from V and 4 bases from J, leaving 15 bases between. Germline V gives CDR1 MDHEN, CDR2 SYDVKM. CDR3 size: 14 residues. CDR3: CASSGLLNVYEQYF. The CDR3 DNA follows: TGTGCCAGCAGTGGTTTGCTTAACGTTTACGAGCAGTACTTC.